This T cell receptor beta chain was sequenced during a study of CD4 T cells in relation to SARS-CoV-2 and coronaviruses. TCRdb keeps only in-frame clones here, not all; method: immunoSEQ multiplex PCR. The sample lists 30,000 to 45,000 clones, about 80% occurring once. Turning to this clone: Its antigen remains unknown.

The CDR3 extends over 12 amino acids. Per the germline V gene, CDR1 is SGHDT and CDR2 is YYEEEE. The germline V and J ends were trimmed by 2 bases and 8 bases, with 10 bases remaining between them. The V and J genes are TRBV5-6 and TRBJ1-1, with a weak D call TRBD1 (5 bases). Material for sequencing was memory CD4+ T cells from PBMCs, cultured in vitro. The TCR sequence derives from an adult with COVID-19. The chain's CDR3 is CASSFSTAEAFF. In DNA form, the CDR3 reads TGTGCCAGCAGCTTTTCGACAGCCGAAGCTTTCTTT.